A single sample is the source of the 29 T cell receptor beta chains below, sequenced in a study of T cell responses to AZD1222 COVID-19 vaccine. Profiling relied on immunoSEQ multiplex PCR, and the TCRdb table lists in-frame clones only, not all of them. The data hold 110,000 or so clones, with about 86% observed a single time. Here the sequenced sample was peripheral blood, taken 28 days after the second AZD1222 dose. The source of these receptors is an adult who received the AZD1222 COVID-19 vaccine.

The chain has TRBV29-1 and TRBJ1-2, with 9 positions matching TRBD1. The CDR3 length is 14 residues. Germline-derived CDR1 and CDR2 are SQVTM and ANQGSEA. The junction had 8 bases not matched to a gene; V was cut back by 6 bases and J by 3 bases. The CDR3 reads CSVEGTGKDYGYTF. The DNA of the CDR3 is TGCAGCGTCGAGGGGACAGGGAAAGACTATGGCTACACCTTC.

The genes are TRBV19 and TRBJ2-3, with D tentatively TRBD1 (5 bases). The CDR3 is 15 amino acids. Trimming stripped 1 base from V and 3 bases from J, with 11 bases between. In germline, CDR1 is LNHDA, CDR2 SQIVND (reference sequence). This CDR3 is CASSIAQGWTDTQYF. CDR3 nucleotide sequence: TGTGCCAGTAGTATAGCTCAGGGTTGGACAGATACGCAGTATTTT.

The rearrangement joins TRBV11-1 to TRBJ2-1; 7 bases line up with TRBD2. This CDR3 is 16 amino acids long. The germline V gene encodes CDR1 SGHAT and CDR2 FQDESV (reference sequence). The V and J ends lost 1 base and 2 bases, in that order; junction bases with no gene match: 5. The CDR3 sequence is CASSLELAPPYNEQFF. CDR3 nucleotide sequence: TGTGCCAGCAGCTTAGAACTAGCGCCTCCCTACAATGAGCAGTTCTTC.

The J gene is TRBJ1-1, the V gene TRBV11-2; 9 nucleotides match TRBD1. With V trimmed by 3 bases and J by 6 bases, 8 bases remained unmatched. The CDR3 is 15 amino acids. Per germline, CDR1 SGHAT and CDR2 FQNNGV. CDR3 nucleotide sequence: TGTGCCAGCAGCTTTACAGGGGGCGCGTTGGCTGAAGCTTTCTTT. Its protein is CASSFTGGALAEAFF. Based on the CDR3 plus reference TRBV11-2 and TRBJ1-1, the full variable domain is EAGVAQSPRYKIIEKRQSVAFWCNPISGHATLYWYQQILGQGPKLLIQFQNNGVVDDSQLPKDRFSAERLKGVDSTLKIQPAKLEDSAVYLCASSFTGGALAEAFFGQGTRLTVV.

The rearrangement uses TRBV19 and TRBJ2-1; 11 positions match TRBD2. V lost 7 bases to trimming and J lost 9 bases; unmatched junction nucleotides: 17. The CDR3 is 17 residues long. CDR1 and CDR2 from the germline V gene are LNHDA and SQIVND (reference sequence). This CDR3 is CASKVRWTSGRRGEQFF. CDR3 sequence (DNA): TGTGCCAGTAAGGTGAGGTGGACTAGCGGGCGTCGGGGTGAGCAGTTCTTC.

CDR3 nucleotides: TGTGCCAGTAGTGTCCATACAGGGGGATCCGGGGAGCTGTTTTTT. The encoded protein is CASSVHTGGSGELFF. This sequence joins TRBV19 and TRBJ2-2; 8 bases are a match to TRBD1. The V segment lost 5 bases and the J segment 6 bases; nucleotides outside the gene matches: 8. The length of the CDR3 is 15 residues. Germline V lookup: CDR1 LNHDA, CDR2 SQIVND (reference sequence).

The V call is TRBV27, the J call TRBJ1-6; 9 nucleotides agree with TRBD1. After removal of 4 bases from V and 10 bases from J, the junction contained 5 bases not matched to a gene. There are 14 residues in the CDR3. Germline V CDR1 and CDR2: MNHEY, SMNVEV (reference sequence). CDR3 sequence (DNA): TGTGCCAGCAGTTACAGGGGGCTGCAGTCACCCCTCCACTTT. Its translation: CASSYRGLQSPLHF.

The gene calls are TRBV9 and TRBJ1-1; D remains ambiguous. There are 14 residues in the CDR3. V lost 4 bases and J lost 3, with 13 bases in between. Germline CDR1 and CDR2: SGDLS and YYNGEE. The DNA for the CDR3 is TGTGCCAGCAGCCCAGAGGGAGGGTACACTGAAGCTTTCTTT. This codes for CASSPEGGYTEAFF. The complete variable domain, with remaining parts taken from reference TRBV9 and TRBJ1-1, reads DSGVTQTPKHLITATGQRVTLRCSPRSGDLSVYWYQQSLDQGLQFLIQYYNGEERAKGNILERFSAQQFPDLHSELNLSSLELGDSALYFCASSPEGGYTEAFFGQGTRLTVV.

The chain is built from TRBV7-3 and TRBJ2-1, with D possibly called TRBD1 or TRBD2 (5 bases each). The germline V gene has CDR1 SGHTA and CDR2 FQGTGA. The CDR3 totals 12 residues. V shed 3 bases and J shed 9 bases, with 9 bases lying between them. CDR3 sequence reads: CASSLGPTEQFF. The CDR3, as DNA: TGTGCCAGCAGCTTGGGACCAACTGAGCAGTTCTTC.

The CDR3 sequence is CASSRTGGLTGELFF. As DNA, the CDR3 is TGTGCCAGCAGCAGGACAGGGGGTCTGACCGGGGAGCTGTTTTTT. The chain uses TRBV7-3 and TRBJ2-2, with TRBD1 matching over 10 bases. J lost 5 bases, V lost 5 bases, and 5 bases had no gene match. There are 15 residues in the CDR3. Germline loops: CDR1 SGHTA, CDR2 FQGTGA. Full variable domain (outside the CDR3, taken from reference TRBV7-3 and TRBJ2-2): GAGVSQTPSNKVTEKGKYVELRCDPISGHTALYWYRQSLGQGPEFLIYFQGTGAADDSGLPNDRFFAVRPEGSVSTLKIQRTERGDSAVYLCASSRTGGLTGELFFGEGSRLTVL.

The chain uses TRBV28 and TRBJ2-7; 9 positions match TRBD1. This CDR3 has 15 amino acids. Germline values: CDR1 MDHEN, CDR2 SYDVKM. The ends lost 3 bases at V and 5 bases at J; junction bases unmatched: 8. The chain's CDR3 is CASSFTGGFYHEQYF. In nucleotides, the CDR3 is TGTGCCAGCAGTTTTACAGGGGGCTTTTATCACGAGCAGTACTTC.

DNA of the CDR3: TGTGCCAGCTCACCCCGGACAGGGGAAGGCTACACCTTC. Residues: CASSPRTGEGYTF. V is TRBV18 and J is TRBJ1-2; 9 nucleotides agree with TRBD1. There are 13 residues in the CDR3. Trimming removed 3 bases from V and 8 bases from J; junction bases left unmatched: 4. Looked up from germline, CDR1 is KGHSH and CDR2 is LQKENI.

The CDR3, as DNA: TGCGCCAGCAGCTTGGATGCAGGCAACACTGAAGCTTTCTTT. It yields the protein CASSLDAGNTEAFF. The chain has TRBV5-1 and TRBJ1-1; D ambiguous. Germline CDR1 and CDR2: SGHRS and YFSETQ. The CDR3 runs 14 residues. Trimming pared 0 bases from V and 2 bases from J, leaving 8 bases between.

This clone was observed a few times. V gene TRBV19 combines with J gene TRBJ1-2, with 9 bases identical to TRBD1. The CDR3 is made up of 16 amino acids. The V gene's germline CDR1 is LNHDA and CDR2 SQIVND (reference sequence). The V segment lost 5 bases and the J segment 5 bases; nucleotides outside the gene matches: 12. The CDR3 nucleotides read TGTGCCAGTAGTCCCCTCCGGGACAGGGTCCTATATGGCTACACCTTC. Protein product: CASSPLRDRVLYGYTF. Full variable domain (rest looked up from reference TRBV19 and TRBJ1-2): DGGITQSPKYLFRKEGQNVTLSCEQNLNHDAMYWYRQDPGQGLRLIYYSQIVNDFQKGDIAEGYSVSREKKESFPLTVTSAQKNPTAFYLCASSPLRDRVLYGYTFGSGTRLTVV.

The gene calls are TRBV19 and TRBJ1-5, with no clear D. The germline V and J ends were trimmed by 5 bases and 10 bases, with 12 bases remaining between them. Germline V gene data show CDR1 as LNHDA and CDR2 as SQIVND (reference sequence). This CDR3 is 12 amino acids long. CDR3 in amino acids: CASSPEVGPQHF. CDR3 DNA: TGTGCCAGTAGTCCCGAGGTCGGCCCCCAGCATTTT.

The chain carries TRBV20-1 and TRBJ1-2, with 8 bases aligning to TRBD1. The J segment lost 5 bases and the V segment lost 6 bases, leaving 2 bases of the junction unmatched. The CDR3 contains 11 residues. Per germline, CDR1 DFQATT and CDR2 SNEGSKA (reference sequence). The CDR3, as DNA: TGCAGTGCGGGGACAGGTTATGGCTACACCTTC. Translation: CSAGTGYGYTF.

The chain couples TRBV7-2 to TRBJ1-3; D gene ambiguous. Germline values: CDR1 SGHTA, CDR2 FQGNSA. V dropped 5 bases and J dropped 0 bases, with 14 bases sitting between them. The CDR3 has 16 amino acids. In nucleotides, the CDR3 is TGTGCCAGCAGCCCTGCGGTGGCAGCCTCTGGAAACACCATATATTTT. Translation: CASSPAVAASGNTIYF.

The chain combines TRBV27 with TRBJ1-1; a possible D gene is TRBD1 (6 bases). The germline V gene encodes CDR1 MNHEY and CDR2 SMNVEV (reference sequence). The CDR3 loop spans 12 amino acids. The V gene lost 3 bases and the J gene lost 7 bases, with 9 bases spanning the gap. CDR3 sequence: CASSLLTGEAFF. The CDR3 bases are TGTGCCAGCAGTTTGCTGACAGGTGAAGCTTTCTTT.

J is TRBJ2-1 and V is TRBV7-8, with 7 nucleotides matching TRBD2. Germline-derived CDR1 and CDR2 are SGHVS and FQNEAQ. This CDR3 has 14 amino acids. J was trimmed by 4 bases and V by 5 bases; bases with no gene match: 5. CDR3 in amino acids: CASSPRDYYNEQFF. CDR3 nucleotides: TGTGCCAGCAGCCCCCGGGACTATTACAATGAGCAGTTCTTC.

The chain recombines TRBV2 with TRBJ2-2; no reliable D call. V was clipped by 6 bases and J by 4 bases, with 18 bases between them. This CDR3 is built from 16 residues. The germline CDR1 and CDR2 sequences are SNHLY and FYNNEI. The chain's CDR3 is CASSPSYLVGTGELFF. CDR3 nucleotide sequence: TGTGCCAGCAGCCCCAGTTACCTCGTTGGCACCGGGGAGCTGTTTTTT.

V and J are TRBV7-9 and TRBJ2-7; the D gene could be TRBD1 or TRBD2 (5 bases each). Trimming took 5 bases from V and 3 from J, leaving 14 bases between them. Germline V lookup: CDR1 SEHNR, CDR2 FQNEAQ (reference sequence). This CDR3 region has 14 residues. CDR3 coding DNA: TGTGCCAGCAGCCCTAGGGGACCTTACTACGAGCAGTACTTC. Its translation: CASSPRGPYYEQYF.

The gene calls are TRBV11-3 and TRBJ1-2, with TRBD1 identical over 8 bases. The CDR3 loop spans 13 amino acids. V shed 2 bases and J 8 bases; nucleotides not matched to a gene: 4. Per the germline V gene, CDR1 is SGHNT and CDR2 is YENEEA. The CDR3 loop is CASSLRQGLGYTF. The CDR3 DNA sequence: TGTGCCAGCAGCTTAAGACAGGGGTTAGGCTACACCTTC.

The V call is TRBV7-9, the J call TRBJ2-1; 13 bases are shared with TRBD2. The J segment lost 10 bases and the V segment lost 10 bases, leaving 16 bases of the junction unmatched. This CDR3 has 16 amino acids. The germline V gene encodes CDR1 SEHNR and CDR2 FQNEAQ (reference sequence). The CDR3 nucleotides read TGTGCCATCCCGAACGGGACTAGCGGGGATATTATGGAGCAGTTCTTC. It translates to CAIPNGTSGDIMEQFF.

The chain couples TRBV2 to TRBJ2-3; D ambiguous. The CDR3 consists of 14 residues. Germline CDR1 reads SNHLY; CDR2 reads FYNNEI. Trimming pared 7 bases from V and 3 bases from J, leaving 14 bases between. This CDR3 reads CASTPPQVTDTQYF. CDR3 DNA: TGTGCCAGCACCCCACCCCAGGTTACAGATACGCAGTATTTT.

This chain joins TRBV6-1 and TRBJ2-1; D is uncertain. Per the germline V gene, CDR1 is MNHNS and CDR2 is SASEGT. CDR3 length equals 15 residues. The V gene lost 3 bases and the J gene lost 7 bases, with 16 bases spanning the gap. CDR3 coding DNA: TGTGCCAGCAGTGATGACGGAAGTCATTGGAATGAGCAGTTCTTC. As protein: CASSDDGSHWNEQFF.

The rearrangement uses TRBV21-1 and TRBJ1-5. TRBV21-1 represents a pseudogene. This CDR3 has 17 amino acids. The CDR3 coding sequence is TGTGCCAGCAGCAAAGTTTGTGGAGGGGCCCCCAATCAGCCCCAGCATTTT. Its protein product is CASSKVCGGAPNQPQHF.

The chain couples TRBV2 to TRBJ2-1; TRBD1 matches at 8 bases. V was pared by 8 bases and J by 2 bases, with 5 bases of the junction left unmatched. This CDR3 region has 14 residues. Germline CDR1 reads SNHLY; CDR2 reads FYNNEI. This CDR3 reads CASGQGRAYNEQFF. As DNA, the CDR3 is TGTGCCAGCGGACAGGGAAGGGCCTACAATGAGCAGTTCTTC.

In its sample, this clone was seen a few times. This chain joins TRBV7-2 and TRBJ2-1; 10 nucleotides line up with TRBD1. J gave up 3 bases and V 5 bases, and 7 bases lay outside the gene matches. The germline V gene has CDR1 SGHTA and CDR2 FQGNSA. There are 16 residues in the CDR3. CDR3 sequence reads: CASSTTGTGVYNEQFF. The CDR3 nucleotides read TGTGCCAGCAGCACCACCGGGACAGGGGTCTACAATGAGCAGTTCTTC.

The rearrangement links TRBV6-5 to TRBJ2-1, with D unresolved. CDR3 size: 15 residues. The germline CDR1 and CDR2 sequences are MNHEY and SVGAGI. V was pared by 2 bases and J by 1 base, with 9 bases between. CDR3 in DNA: TGTGCCAGCAGTTACACCAGTCCATCCTACAATGAGCAGTTCTTC. Protein: CASSYTSPSYNEQFF.